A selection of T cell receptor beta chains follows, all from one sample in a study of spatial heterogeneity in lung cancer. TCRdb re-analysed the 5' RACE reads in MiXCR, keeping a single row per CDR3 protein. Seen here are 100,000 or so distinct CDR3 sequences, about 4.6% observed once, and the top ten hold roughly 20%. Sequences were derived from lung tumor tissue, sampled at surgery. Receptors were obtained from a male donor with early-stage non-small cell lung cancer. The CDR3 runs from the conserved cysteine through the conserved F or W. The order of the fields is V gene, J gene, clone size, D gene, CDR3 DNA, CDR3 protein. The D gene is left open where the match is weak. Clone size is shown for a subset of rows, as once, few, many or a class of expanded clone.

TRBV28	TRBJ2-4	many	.	TGTGCCAGCAGCTATCGGCTAGCCAAAAACATTCAGTACTTC	CASSYRLAKNIQYF
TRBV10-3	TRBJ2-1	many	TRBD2	TGTGCCATCAGGGAAAGCGGGAACTCCTACAATGAGCAGTTCTTC	CAIRESGNSYNEQFF
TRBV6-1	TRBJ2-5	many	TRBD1	TGTGCCAGCAGTGAAGCTAGGGGGCGGATGGAGACCCAGTACTTC	CASSEARGRMETQYF
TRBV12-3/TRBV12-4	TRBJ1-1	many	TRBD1	TGTGCCAGCAGTTTTACAGGGGTGCGGAACACTGAAGCTTTCTTT	CASSFTGVRNTEAFF
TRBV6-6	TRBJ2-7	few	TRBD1	TGTGCCAGCAGCCGCGAGACAGGGGGGGTGAACGAGCAGTACTTC	CASSRETGGVNEQYF
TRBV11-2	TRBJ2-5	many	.	TGTGCCAGCAGCCGGACAAGAGCGCAAGAGACCCAGTACTTC	CASSRTRAQETQYF
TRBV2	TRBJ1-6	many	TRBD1	TGTGCCAGCAGTTCCGGGACAGTTAATTCACCCCTCCACTTT	CASSSGTVNSPLHF
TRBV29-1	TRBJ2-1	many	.	TGCAGCGTTGTGGGTTCACTGGGAGAGCAGTTCTTC	CSVVGSLGEQFF
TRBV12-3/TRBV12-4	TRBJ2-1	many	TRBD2	TGTGCCAGCAGTTTCTTAGCGGGGCTCTACAATGAGCAGTTCTTC	CASSFLAGLYNEQFF
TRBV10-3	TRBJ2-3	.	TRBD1	TGTGCCATCAGTGAAAACAGGGGGCGAGGTCGGACAGATACGCAGTATTTT	CAISENRGRGRTDTQYF
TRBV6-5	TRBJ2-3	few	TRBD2	TGTGCCAGCAGTTACCCGACTAGCGGGAGCCCAGATACGCAGTATTTT	CASSYPTSGSPDTQYF
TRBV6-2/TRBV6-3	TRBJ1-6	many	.	TGTGCCAGCAGTTACCGAGGAAACGGGTTAACACCCCTCCACTTT	CASSYRGNGLTPLHF
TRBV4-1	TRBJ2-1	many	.	TGCGCCAGCAGCCAAGATATGGGACCTGGGCGGTATAAATACAATGAGCAGTTCTTC	CASSQDMGPGRYKYNEQFF
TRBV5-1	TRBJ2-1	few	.	TGCGCCAGCAGCTTCCAACAGACATCCCGTGAGCAGTTCTTC	CASSFQQTSREQFF
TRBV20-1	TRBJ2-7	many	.	TGCAGTGCCCGGACGGTATCCTACGAGCAGTACTTC	CSARTVSYEQYF
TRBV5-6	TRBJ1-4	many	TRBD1	TGTGCCAGCAGCTTGCCAGGGGGTGAAAAACTGTTTTTT	CASSLPGGEKLFF
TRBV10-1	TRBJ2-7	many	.	TGCGCCAGCAGTGAGTCCTCCGGGACCCAGTGGTACTTC	CASSESSGTQWYF
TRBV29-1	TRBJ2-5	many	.	TGCAGCGTTGTACCGCAGGGGGAGACCCAGTACTTC	CSVVPQGETQYF
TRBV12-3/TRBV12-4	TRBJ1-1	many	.	TGTGCCAGCAGTTTCCAAGGGGTCGGCACTGAAGCTTTCTTT	CASSFQGVGTEAFF
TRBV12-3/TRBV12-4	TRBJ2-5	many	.	TGTGCCAGCAGTCCCGGGGACTCCTTGGCCCAAGAGACCCAGTACTTC	CASSPGDSLAQETQYF
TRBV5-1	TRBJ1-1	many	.	TGCGCCAGCAGCTGGGGGGACAACACTGAAGCTTTCTTT	CASSWGDNTEAFF
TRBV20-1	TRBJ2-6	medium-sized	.	TGCAGCAGTCAAGGGTCTGGGGCCAACGTCCTGACTTTC	CSSQGSGANVLTF
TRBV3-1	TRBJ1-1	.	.	TGTGCCAGCAGCCAAGTCCAGGGCGCTCCTGAAGCTTTCTTT	CASSQVQGAPEAFF
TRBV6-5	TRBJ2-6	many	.	TGTGCCAGCAGTCCCCACTTCTCTGGGGCCAACGTCCTGACTTTC	CASSPHFSGANVLTF
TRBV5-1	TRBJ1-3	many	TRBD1	TGCGCCAGCAGCTGGAGGACAGGGCGTGACACCATATATTTT	CASSWRTGRDTIYF
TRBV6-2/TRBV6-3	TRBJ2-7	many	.	TGTGCCAGCAGTTATCCGAACGAGCAGTACTTC	CASSYPNEQYF
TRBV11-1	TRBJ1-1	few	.	TGTGCCAGCAGCTTTCCGGGGGTCTCGGGAGCTTTCTTT	CASSFPGVSGAFF
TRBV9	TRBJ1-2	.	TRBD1	TGTGCCAGCAGCCCGGACAGGAACCCCTATGGCTACACCTTC	CASSPDRNPYGYTF
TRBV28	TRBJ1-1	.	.	TGTGCCAGCAGTCTCGACGGAGGCGAAGCTTTCTTT	CASSLDGGEAFF
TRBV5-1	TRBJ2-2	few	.	TGCGCCAGCAGCTTGCGTACAGGGTTCGACGGGGAGCTGTTTTTT	CASSLRTGFDGELFF
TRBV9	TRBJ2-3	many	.	TGTGCCAGCAGCGTCCACTTTGAGCCAGATACGCAGTATTTT	CASSVHFEPDTQYF
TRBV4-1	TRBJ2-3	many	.	TGCGCCAGCAGCCAAGAACGCGGGTTAGGCACAGATACGCAGTATTTT	CASSQERGLGTDTQYF
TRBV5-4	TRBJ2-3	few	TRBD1	TGTGCCAGCAGCGAACCGACAGGGGCCCCCGATACGCAGTATTTT	CASSEPTGAPDTQYF
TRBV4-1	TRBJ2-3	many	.	TGCGCCAGCAGCAAGAGTTCGGACGGGAGCACAGATACGCAGTATTTT	CASSKSSDGSTDTQYF
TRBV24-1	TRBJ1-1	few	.	TGTGCCACCTCTACAGGAGGGACTGAAGCTTTCTTT	CATSTGGTEAFF
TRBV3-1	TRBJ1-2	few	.	TGTGCCAGCACTCCGCCAGGGGTTAGAGGGCTCTATGGCTACACCTTC	CASTPPGVRGLYGYTF
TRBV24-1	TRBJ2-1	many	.	TGTGCCACCGGGCAGTCGGGCAATGAGCAGTTCTTC	CATGQSGNEQFF
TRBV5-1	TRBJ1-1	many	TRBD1	TGCGCCAGCAGCAGCCCGACAGGGATAAGTACTGAAGCTTTCTTT	CASSSPTGISTEAFF
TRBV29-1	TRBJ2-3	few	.	TGCAGCACTGGGATAGAGTGGGACACAGATACGCAGTATTTT	CSTGIEWDTDTQYF
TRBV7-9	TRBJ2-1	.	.	TGTGCCAGCAGCTTTGGTCTAGTGTACGATGAGCAGTTCTTC	CASSFGLVYDEQFF
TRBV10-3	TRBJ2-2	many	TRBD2	TGTGCCATCAGGGCTAGCGGAGGCGGGGACACCGGGGAGCTGTTTTTT	CAIRASGGGDTGELFF
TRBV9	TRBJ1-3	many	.	TGTGCCAGCAGCGTAGCGGGGGGCCCTAACACCATATATTTT	CASSVAGGPNTIYF
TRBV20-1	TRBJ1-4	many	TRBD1	TGCAGTGCTAGACCGGACAGGGGGCTCGAAAAACTGTTTTTT	CSARPDRGLEKLFF
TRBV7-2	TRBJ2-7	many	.	TGTGCCAGCAGCCCAGGGGACTACAACTACGAGCAGTACTTC	CASSPGDYNYEQYF
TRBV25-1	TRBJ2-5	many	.	TGTGCCAGCAGAGGACAGTCTTTCGAGACCCAGTACTTC	CASRGQSFETQYF
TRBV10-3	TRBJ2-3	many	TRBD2	TGTGCCATCAGTCAGGCGACTAGCGGGAGGGACCGGGATACGCAGTATTTT	CAISQATSGRDRDTQYF
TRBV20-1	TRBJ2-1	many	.	TGCAGTGCTATGAGGATTACAGGTTCCAATGAGCAGTTCTTC	CSAMRITGSNEQFF
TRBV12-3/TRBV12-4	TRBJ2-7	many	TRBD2	TGTGCCAGCAGTTTTTCCGGGAGGGCCAATTTCAACGAGCAGTACTTC	CASSFSGRANFNEQYF
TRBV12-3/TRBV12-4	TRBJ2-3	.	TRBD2	TGTGCCATCAAAAGCGGGAGGTCAGATACGCAGTATTTT	CAIKSGRSDTQYF
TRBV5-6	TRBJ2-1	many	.	TGTGCCAGCAGTCCCCTAGGGAGCGGCGTCAATGAGCAGTTCTTC	CASSPLGSGVNEQFF
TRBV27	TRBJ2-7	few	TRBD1	TGTGCCAGCAGTATCCTAGGGGGCGCGTCCTACGAGCAGTACTTC	CASSILGGASYEQYF
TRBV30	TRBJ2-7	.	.	TGTGCCTGGAATATTGGGCCAACCTACGAGCAGTACTTC	CAWNIGPTYEQYF
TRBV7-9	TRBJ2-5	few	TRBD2	TGTGCCAGCAGACCCCAGCTAGCGGGAGTTGGTGAGACCCAGTACTTC	CASRPQLAGVGETQYF
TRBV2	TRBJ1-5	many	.	TGTGCCAGCAGTGAGGAGGGGGTTGGGCAGCCCCAGCATTTT	CASSEEGVGQPQHF
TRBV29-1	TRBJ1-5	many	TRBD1	TGCAGCGTAACCACAGGGGAGAGCAATCAGCCCCAGCATTTT	CSVTTGESNQPQHF
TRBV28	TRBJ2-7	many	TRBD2	TGTGCCAGTTCTCTCGGGGGGGACCCGTTGTCCTACGAGCAGTACTTC	CASSLGGDPLSYEQYF
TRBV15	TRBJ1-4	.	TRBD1	TGTGCCACCAGCAGGGCGGGACAGTCAGGGGAAAAACTGTTTTTT	CATSRAGQSGEKLFF
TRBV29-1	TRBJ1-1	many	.	TGCAGCGCCCAGGCCACGGGGGGGCCTAAAGCTTTCTTT	CSAQATGGPKAFF
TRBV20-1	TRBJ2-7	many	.	TGCAGTGCTCATGGGGGTGGAACCTACGAGCAGTACTTC	CSAHGGGTYEQYF